These T cell receptor beta chains were read from a single sample in a study of PD-1 blockade in mismatch repair-deficient tumors. Sequenced by immunoSEQ multiplex PCR; TCRdb stores in-frame clones only, minus some. The table lists 30,000 to 45,000 clones, over 80% of them singletons, with about 1% in the top ten. The sequencing used PBMCs, collected less than 40 weeks after starting pembrolizumab. Receptors were obtained from an adult with mismatch repair-deficient cancer. Each CDR3 is given with its conserved first and last residue. A D gene is named only where the DNA matches it firmly. Expanded clones get a size class; other rows say once, few or many, or leave the size out.

size: once; D: -; V: TRBV6-1; J: TRBJ1-1; DNA: TGTGCCAGCAGTGACTACCCCAGGGAAACGAGGACTGAAGCTTTCTTT; CDR3: CASSDYPRETRTEAFF
size: -; D: TRBD1; V: TRBV28; J: TRBJ1-3; DNA: TGTGCCAGCAGTTTGGACAGGGGGACTGGAAACACCATATATTTT; CDR3: CASSLDRGTGNTIYF
size: -; D: TRBD1; V: TRBV10-1; J: TRBJ2-2; DNA: TGCGCCACCGGGACAGGGACGAGGGAGCTGTTTTTT; CDR3: CATGTGTRELFF
size: -; D: -; V: TRBV11-2; J: TRBJ2-1; DNA: TGTGCCAGCAGCTTAGCCTTGTACAATGAGCAGTTCTTC; CDR3: CASSLALYNEQFF
size: -; D: -; V: TRBV10-1; J: TRBJ1-4; DNA: TGCGCCAGGTTGGCGGGGGTTCGAGAAAAACTGTTTTTT; CDR3: CARLAGVREKLFF
size: -; D: TRBD2; V: TRBV5-1; J: TRBJ2-2; DNA: TGCGCCAGCAGCTGGACTAGCGGGATCACCGGGGAGCTGTTTTTT; CDR3: CASSWTSGITGELFF
size: -; D: -; V: TRBV29-1; J: TRBJ2-3; DNA: TGCAGCGTTGAAGAAGTTGGCAGGGCCTATACGCAGTATTTT; CDR3: CSVEEVGRAYTQYF
size: -; D: -; V: TRBV4-2; J: TRBJ2-7; DNA: TGTGCCAGCAGCCAAGCACAGTACGAGCAGTACTTC; CDR3: CASSQAQYEQYF
size: -; D: -; V: TRBV5-1; J: TRBJ1-4; DNA: TGCGCCAGCAGCGGCTCGGGGGGGCCTAATGAAAAACTGTTTTTT; CDR3: CASSGSGGPNEKLFF
size: -; D: TRBD2; V: TRBV7-2; J: TRBJ2-6; DNA: TGTGCCAGCATCATGGCTAGCGGGTATCTCTCTGGGGCCAACGTCCTGACTTTC; CDR3: CASIMASGYLSGANVLTF
size: few; D: TRBD2; V: TRBV28; J: TRBJ2-7; DNA: TGTGCCAGCAGTTTATGGTCACTGACTAGCGCAAGTAACGAGCAGTACTTC; CDR3: CASSLWSLTSASNEQYF
size: -; D: -; V: TRBV29-1; J: TRBJ2-2; DNA: TGCAGCGTTCGGGGAGTGGACACCGGGGAGCTGTTTTTT; CDR3: CSVRGVDTGELFF
size: -; D: TRBD1; V: TRBV18; J: TRBJ2-5; DNA: TGTGCCAGCTCCCCCTCTCTTACAGGGGGGCCCAAAGAGACCCAGTACTTC; CDR3: CASSPSLTGGPKETQYF
size: -; D: -; V: TRBV19; J: TRBJ1-4; DNA: TGTGCCAGTAGTATACAAGGAGCAGGGCGCGAAAAACTGTTTTTT; CDR3: CASSIQGAGREKLFF
size: -; D: -; V: TRBV29-1; J: TRBJ1-3; DNA: TGCAGCGTTGAATCCGGGGACACCATATATTTT; CDR3: CSVESGDTIYF
size: -; D: TRBD1; V: TRBV29-1; J: TRBJ1-2; DNA: TGCAGCGCCGAACCACAGGGGACCTATGGCTACACCTTC; CDR3: CSAEPQGTYGYTF
size: -; D: TRBD1; V: TRBV5-1; J: TRBJ2-7; DNA: TGCGCCAGCAGCTTGGAGGGACAGATCTACGAGCAGTACTTC; CDR3: CASSLEGQIYEQYF
size: -; D: TRBD1; V: TRBV29-1; J: TRBJ1-1; DNA: TGCAGCGTTTCTAGGACAGGGCAGAACACTGAAGCTTTCTTT; CDR3: CSVSRTGQNTEAFF
size: -; D: -; V: TRBV9; J: TRBJ2-3; DNA: TGTGCCAGCAGCGTAGGGGGGGGTACCGGGACACAAGATACGCAGTATTTT; CDR3: CASSVGGGTGTQDTQYF
size: -; D: -; V: TRBV5-1; J: TRBJ1-2; DNA: TGCGCCAGCAGCTTTGACAGCTATGGCTACACCTTC; CDR3: CASSFDSYGYTF
size: few; D: TRBD2; V: TRBV10-3; J: TRBJ2-1; DNA: TGTGCCATCAGTGAAAACCGCGGGAGTCGTAGCTATGAGCAGTTCTTC; CDR3: CAISENRGSRSYEQFF
size: -; D: -; V: TRBV7-8; J: TRBJ2-2; DNA: TGTGCCAGCAGCTTAGGTCAGGGGAACCTGAAATTCACCGGGGAGCTGTTTTTT; CDR3: CASSLGQGNLKFTGELFF
size: -; D: -; V: TRBV28; J: TRBJ1-5; DNA: TGTGCCAGCAGTGGCAGGTATATAGTCGGCAATCAGCCCCAGCATTTT; CDR3: CASSGRYIVGNQPQHF
size: -; D: -; V: TRBV5-8; J: TRBJ2-5; DNA: TGTGCCAGCAGCTTGTATTTTACGGGGAAGACCCAGTACTTC; CDR3: CASSLYFTGKTQYF
size: -; D: TRBD1; V: TRBV19; J: TRBJ1-1; DNA: TGTGCCAGTAGTATACGACAGGGGGCGAACACTGAAGCTTTCTTT; CDR3: CASSIRQGANTEAFF
size: -; D: TRBD2; V: TRBV30; J: TRBJ2-1; DNA: TGTGCCTGGAGCGGCCTAGCGGGGACGAGCTCCTACAATGAGCAGTTCTTC; CDR3: CAWSGLAGTSSYNEQFF
size: -; D: TRBD1; V: TRBV7-3; J: TRBJ2-7; DNA: TGTGCCAGCAGCCCCGGGACAGTGTCGTCCTACGAGCAGTACTTC; CDR3: CASSPGTVSSYEQYF
size: -; D: -; V: TRBV28; J: TRBJ1-1; DNA: TGTGCCAGCAGTTTACGGGGGAACTATAACACTGAAGCTTTCTTT; CDR3: CASSLRGNYNTEAFF
size: -; D: TRBD2; V: TRBV9; J: TRBJ2-5; DNA: TGTGCCAGCAGTGCTGGACTAGAGTACGGAGAGACCCAGTACTTC; CDR3: CASSAGLEYGETQYF
size: -; D: -; V: TRBV6-5; J: TRBJ2-5; DNA: TGTGCCAGCAATAACGGGAAGGACCAAGAGACCCAGTACTTC; CDR3: CASNNGKDQETQYF
size: -; D: TRBD1; V: TRBV30; J: TRBJ2-7; DNA: TGTGCCTGGGGACCCGACAGGGTGGGTTACGAGCAGTACTTC; CDR3: CAWGPDRVGYEQYF
size: -; D: -; V: TRBV6-1; J: TRBJ1-2; DNA: TGTGCCAGCAGTGAAGCGCTTAGGCGGCCTTATGGCTACACCTTC; CDR3: CASSEALRRPYGYTF
size: -; D: -; V: TRBV2; J: TRBJ2-1; DNA: TGTGCCAGCAGTGAAGCCCCCAGCGGAAGGGTCAATGAGCAGTTCTTC; CDR3: CASSEAPSGRVNEQFF
size: once; D: TRBD2; V: TRBV2; J: TRBJ2-1; DNA: TGTGCCAGCCGGACTAGCGGGAGATACAATGAGCAGTTCTTC; CDR3: CASRTSGRYNEQFF
size: -; D: TRBD2; V: TRBV28; J: TRBJ2-3; DNA: TGTGCCACCGCTAGCGGGACGGTAAAAAATACGCAGTATTTT; CDR3: CATASGTVKNTQYF
size: -; D: TRBD1; V: TRBV28; J: TRBJ1-1; DNA: TGTGCCAGCAGTTCGACAGGGGATGAAGCTTTCTTT; CDR3: CASSSTGDEAFF
size: -; D: -; V: TRBV15; J: TRBJ2-6; DNA: TGTGCCACCAGCAGACACGGGGTTTCTGGGGCCAACGTCCTGACTTTC; CDR3: CATSRHGVSGANVLTF
size: -; D: -; V: TRBV6-1; J: TRBJ1-1; DNA: TGTGCCAGCAGTGAAGTAATGAGTACTGAAGCTTTCTTT; CDR3: CASSEVMSTEAFF
size: -; D: -; V: TRBV5-4; J: TRBJ1-6; DNA: TGTGCCAGCAGCTTGGGTGCGGGCTTCAATTCACCCCTCCACTTT; CDR3: CASSLGAGFNSPLHF
size: once; D: -; V: TRBV7-2; J: TRBJ2-1; DNA: TGTGCCAGCAGCTTTGGGAGTAGAAGCGGTGAGCAGTTCTTC; CDR3: CASSFGSRSGEQFF
size: few; D: -; V: TRBV1; J: TRBJ2-7; DNA: TGCACCAGCAGCCCAGAACCAGGGTGGCCCCTCGAGCAGTACTTC; CDR3: CTSSPEPGWPLEQYF
size: -; D: -; V: TRBV9; J: TRBJ1-1; DNA: TGTGCCAGCAGCGTAGACGCAGGGACTGAAGCTTTCTTT; CDR3: CASSVDAGTEAFF
size: -; D: -; V: TRBV27; J: TRBJ2-5; DNA: TGTGCCAGCAGTTTATTTTGGGGAGAAGAGACCCAGTACTTC; CDR3: CASSLFWGEETQYF
size: -; D: TRBD1; V: TRBV29-1; J: TRBJ2-3; DNA: TGCAGCGTTGATAAGACAGGGGGCGCGAGGCCAGATACGCAGTATTTT; CDR3: CSVDKTGGARPDTQYF
size: -; D: -; V: TRBV5-4; J: TRBJ1-1; DNA: TGTGCCAGCAGCTTGGACAGGTTGAACACTGAAGCTTTCTTT; CDR3: CASSLDRLNTEAFF
size: -; D: -; V: TRBV5-4; J: TRBJ2-3; DNA: TGTGCCAGCAGCTTATCCGGGTTCACAGATACGCAGTATTTT; CDR3: CASSLSGFTDTQYF
size: -; D: TRBD1; V: TRBV30; J: TRBJ1-5; DNA: TGTGCCTGGAGGGACAGGGGAGGGGATCAGCCCCAGCATTTT; CDR3: CAWRDRGGDQPQHF
size: -; D: TRBD1; V: TRBV10-3; J: TRBJ2-1; DNA: TGTGCCATCAGTGGGGGGGACAGGCGCCCCAATGAGCAGTTCTTC; CDR3: CAISGGDRRPNEQFF
size: -; D: TRBD2; V: TRBV5-6; J: TRBJ2-5; DNA: TGTGCCAGCAGCGGGGGACTAGCGGGATGGGAGACCCAGTACTTC; CDR3: CASSGGLAGWETQYF
size: -; D: -; V: TRBV18; J: TRBJ2-7; DNA: TGTGCCAGCTCACCATATGAGGGTTCGTTCTCCTACGAGCAGTACTTC; CDR3: CASSPYEGSFSYEQYF
size: -; D: -; V: TRBV9; J: TRBJ2-7; DNA: TGTGCCAGCGGGAGGGGGACACACTCCTACGAGCAGTACTTC; CDR3: CASGRGTHSYEQYF
size: once; D: -; V: TRBV18; J: TRBJ1-4; DNA: TGTGCCAGCTCACCAGGGTTTAGGGGAAAACTGTTTTTT; CDR3: CASSPGFRGKLFF
size: -; D: TRBD1; V: TRBV5-1; J: TRBJ2-2; DNA: TGCGCCAGCAGCACGAGGTCCCCGGGACAGATTAACACCGGGGAGCTGTTTTTT; CDR3: CASSTRSPGQINTGELFF
size: -; D: TRBD1; V: TRBV6-1; J: TRBJ1-2; DNA: TGTGCCAGCAACCCCGGGCCCACAGGGGACTATGGCTACACCTTC; CDR3: CASNPGPTGDYGYTF